These 2 T cell receptor beta chains were sequenced from one sample in a study of blood T cell repertoires in COVID-19. Profiled with immunoSEQ multiplex PCR; TCRdb holds only in-frame clones, not every one. The sample gives 440,000 or so clones, about 89% of which show up once; approximately 1.5% is in the top ten. Sequenced: peripheral blood. The receptors originated from a woman aged 40 to 50 with COVID-19, enrolled during active disease.

The genes are TRBV7-9 and TRBJ2-1; 11 positions match TRBD1. The trim removed 5 bases at V and 4 bases at J, leaving 7 bases unmatched. Germline V gives CDR1 SEHNR, CDR2 FQNEAQ (reference sequence). This CDR3 region has 16 residues. The CDR3 spells CASSRPGTGGYNEQFF. The DNA of the CDR3 is TGTGCCAGCAGCCGGCCCGGGACAGGGGGTTACAATGAGCAGTTCTTC.

The V call is TRBV27, the J call TRBJ2-7, with D possibly matching TRBD1 (6 bases). This CDR3 region has 12 residues. Trimming took 6 bases from V and 5 from J, leaving 11 bases between them. CDR1 is MNHEY, CDR2 SMNVEV, per germline (reference sequence). CDR3 sequence (DNA): TGTGCCAGCAGCAGAAGGGGGAACGAGCAGTACTTC. It specifies CASSRRGNEQYF.